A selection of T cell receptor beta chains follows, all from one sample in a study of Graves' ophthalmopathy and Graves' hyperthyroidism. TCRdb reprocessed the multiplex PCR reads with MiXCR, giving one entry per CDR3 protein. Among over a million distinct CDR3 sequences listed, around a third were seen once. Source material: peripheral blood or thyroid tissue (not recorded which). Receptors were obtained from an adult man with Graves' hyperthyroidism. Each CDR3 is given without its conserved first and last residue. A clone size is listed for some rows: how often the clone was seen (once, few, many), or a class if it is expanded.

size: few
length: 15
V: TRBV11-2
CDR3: ASSLGVRGGWNTEAF

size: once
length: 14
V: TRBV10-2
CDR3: ASSQITPGGTTEAF

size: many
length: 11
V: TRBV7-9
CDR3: ASRRGDSYEQY

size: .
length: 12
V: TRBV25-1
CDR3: ASSTGDSSYEQY

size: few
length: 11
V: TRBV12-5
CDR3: ASGQDSDTEAF

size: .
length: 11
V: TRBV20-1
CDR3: SARDRPSYEQY

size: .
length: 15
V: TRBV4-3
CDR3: ASSQGGIAGGTGELF

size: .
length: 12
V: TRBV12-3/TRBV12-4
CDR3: ASSLAHSGDEQY

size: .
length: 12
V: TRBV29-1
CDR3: SSGRGRTNTEAF

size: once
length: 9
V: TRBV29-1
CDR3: SEHSGTGRF

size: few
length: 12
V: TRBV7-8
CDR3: ASIEGQDGQPQH